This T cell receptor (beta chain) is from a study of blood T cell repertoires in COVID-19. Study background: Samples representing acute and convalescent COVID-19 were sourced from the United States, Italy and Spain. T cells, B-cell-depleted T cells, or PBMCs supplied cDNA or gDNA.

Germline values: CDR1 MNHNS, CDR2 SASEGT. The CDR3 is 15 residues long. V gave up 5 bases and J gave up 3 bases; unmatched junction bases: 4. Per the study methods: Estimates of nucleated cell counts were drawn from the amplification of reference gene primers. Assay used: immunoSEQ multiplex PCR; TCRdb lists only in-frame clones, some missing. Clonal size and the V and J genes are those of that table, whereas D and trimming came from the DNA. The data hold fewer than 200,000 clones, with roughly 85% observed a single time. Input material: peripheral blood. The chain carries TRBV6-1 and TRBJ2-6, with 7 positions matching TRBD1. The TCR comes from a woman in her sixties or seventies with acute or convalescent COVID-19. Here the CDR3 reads CASSSQGYGANVLTF. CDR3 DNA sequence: TGTGCCAGCAGTTCACAGGGGTATGGGGCCAACGTCCTGACTTTC.